This T cell receptor (beta chain) originates from a study of T cells after yellow fever vaccination. Study-wide background: Libraries from low-cell-number fractions were prepared with the SMART-Seq v4 Ultra Low Input RNA kit. Overall study results and limits: Compared with primary, the secondary response was weaker and peaked at day 5, not 15. Researchers cautioned that FACS-sorted repertoires could harbor abundant clonotypes contaminating from the bulk population.

V lost 4 bases and J lost 2, with 13 bases in between. The CDR3 has 15 residues. The germline V gene has CDR1 SNHLY and CDR2 FYNNEI. Researchers made TCR cDNA using 5'RACE template switching, and this step added a universal primer site and UMIs. Via MiXCR, TCRdb re-called the 5' RACE reads, giving one row per CDR3 protein. The sample has over 300,000 distinct CDR3 sequences; around 4% are singletons. About this clonotype: The antigen remains unidentified.

This sequence was found in a man younger than 30 who received the YFV17D yellow fever vaccine. The chain carries TRBV2 and TRBJ2-3; possibly TRBD2 for D (6 bases). The specimen was PBMCs, collected on the day of the yellow fever booster vaccination. CDR3 loop: CASSGRGGTTDTQYF. As DNA, the CDR3 is TGTGCCAGCAGTGGCCGTGGCGGGACCACAGATACGCAGTATTTT.